This entry lists 15 T cell receptor beta chains sequenced from one sample in a study of siplizumab effects on memory and regulatory T cells (dated by TCRdb to about 2019). Receptors were amplified or captured by the immunoSEQ multiplex PCR assay. Here the immuneACCESS table is served through TCRdb, limited to in-frame sequences with V and J called. Missing clones are a known gap in these copies; in checked studies unresolved V genes cover under half, and the rest lacks a known reason. Within this sample are 100,000 or so clones, with 92% of them counted one time only. In total, the top ten clones hold 0.85% to 1.3% of the sample. Sequencing was carried out using CD4+ T cells sorted from blood. Receptors originate from a human donor in good health.

The chain recombines TRBV29-1 with TRBJ2-3; 10 nucleotides match TRBD1. V lost 7 bases, J lost 5 bases, and 6 bases stayed unmatched. The CDR3 is 13 residues long. Germline V gene lookup returns CDR1 SQVTM and CDR2 ANQGSEA. This chain's CDR3 is CSDRQGAKDTQYF. DNA of the CDR3: TGCAGCGATAGACAGGGGGCAAAAGATACGCAGTATTTT.

This chain connects TRBV5-6 to TRBJ1-4, with unresolved D. The germline V gene has CDR1 SGHDT and CDR2 YYEEEE. The CDR3 totals 13 residues. Trimming removed 0 bases from V and 10 bases from J, with 10 bases in between. The CDR3 sequence: CASSLAGGGKLFF. The CDR3, as DNA: TGTGCCAGCAGCTTGGCAGGTGGTGGAAAACTGTTTTTT.

The chain uses TRBV7-9 and TRBJ2-1; TRBD1 or TRBD2 may be the D gene (5 bases each). The length of the CDR3 is 14 residues. Germline V gene sequence: CDR1 SEHNR, CDR2 FQNEAQ (reference sequence). V lost 5 bases, J lost 3 bases, and 11 bases lay in between. CDR3 nucleotides: TGTGCCAGCAGCAACCGGGACGTCTACAATGAGCAGTTCTTC. It codes for CASSNRDVYNEQFF. The full variable domain, its missing parts supplied by reference TRBV7-9 and TRBJ2-1, is DTGVSQNPRHKITKRGQNVTFRCDPISEHNRLYWYRQTLGQGPEFLTYFQNEAQLEKSRLLSDRFSAERPKGSFSTLEIQRTEQGDSAMYLCASSNRDVYNEQFFGPGTRLTVL.

The chain combines TRBV7-3 with TRBJ1-4; D is uncertain. The CDR3 runs to 15 residues. The V gene lost 3 bases and the J gene lost 0 bases, with 8 bases spanning the gap. CDR1 and CDR2 from the germline V gene are SGHTA and FQGTGA. The CDR3: CASSFPPATNEKLFF. The CDR3 nucleotides are TGTGCCAGCAGCTTCCCCCCAGCAACTAATGAAAAACTGTTTTTT.

The rearrangement uses TRBV6-6 and TRBJ2-5, with D perhaps matching TRBD2 (5 bases). The CDR3 has 14 amino acids. Deletions cut 5 bases from V and 2 bases from J, with 12 bases between. Germline loops: CDR1 MNHNY, CDR2 SVGAGI (reference sequence). The CDR3 sequence: CASSDHLAQETQYF. DNA for the CDR3: TGTGCCAGCAGTGACCACCTAGCTCAAGAGACCCAGTACTTC.

There are a few counts of this clone. The chain links TRBV6-4 to TRBJ2-1, with D tentatively TRBD1 or TRBD2 (6 bases each). In germline, CDR1 is MRHNA, CDR2 SNTAGT. Trimming left V 8 bases short and J 0 bases short, with 17 bases between. The CDR3 consists of 16 residues. For the CDR3, the DNA is TGTGCCAGCGCTCGGGGGCGTCAGAGCTCCTACAATGAGCAGTTCTTC. As protein: CASARGRQSSYNEQFF.

This chain joins TRBV29-1 and TRBJ1-1, with 9 bases that match TRBD1. J lost 4 bases, V lost 7 bases, and 10 bases had no gene match. CDR1 and CDR2 from the germline V gene are SQVTM and ANQGSEA. This CDR3 has 14 residues. The CDR3 nucleotides read TGCAGCGCCCGGGACAGGGCTTGGGGCACTGAAGCTTTCTTT. Protein product: CSARDRAWGTEAFF. Together with reference TRBV29-1 and TRBJ1-1, the CDR3 gives the full variable domain: SAVISQKPSRDICQRGTSLTIQCQVDSQVTMMFWYRQQPGQSLTLIATANQGSEATYESGFVIDKFPISRPNLTFSTLTVSNMSPEDSSIYLCSARDRAWGTEAFFGQGTRLTVV.

J is TRBJ2-2 and V is TRBV15, with D uncertain. The CDR3 covers 18 residues. The V gene lost 1 base and the J gene lost 5 bases, with 20 bases spanning the gap. Germline assignment: CDR1 LNHNV and CDR2 YYDKDF (reference sequence). Written as DNA, the CDR3 is TGTGCCACCAGCAGAGTGAACCGTGGCAGGTCAGCTACCGGGGAGCTGTTTTTT. Residues: CATSRVNRGRSATGELFF.

The count of this clone is one. The chain has TRBV11-2 and TRBJ1-1, with unresolved D. V lost 2 bases, J lost 4 bases, and 8 bases lay in between. CDR3 length: 13 amino acids. Per the germline V gene, CDR1 is SGHAT and CDR2 is FQNNGV. The CDR3 region is CASSLTLSTEAFF. The DNA for the CDR3 is TGTGCCAGCAGCTTAACGCTGAGCACTGAAGCTTTCTTT.

This chain uses TRBV7-3 with TRBJ1-2, with a weak D call TRBD1 (5 bases). CDR1 and CDR2 (germline): SGHTA, FQGTGA. Trimming left V 4 bases short and J 4 bases short, with 16 bases between. This CDR3 has 15 amino acids. The CDR3 sequence: CASSSKLRRGYGYTF. In DNA form, the CDR3 reads TGTGCCAGCAGCTCAAAACTACGGAGGGGCTATGGCTACACCTTC.

The rearrangement joins TRBV2 to TRBJ2-2, with 9 bases lining up with TRBD1. The V segment lost 4 bases and the J segment 1 base; nucleotides outside the gene matches: 19. Germline V lookup: CDR1 SNHLY, CDR2 FYNNEI. This CDR3 spans 21 amino acids. The CDR3 DNA is TGTGCCAGCAGTGTAAGACAGGGGGTTCCAGGGGACCCCCTGAACACCGGGGAGCTGTTTTTT. Translation gives CASSVRQGVPGDPLNTGELFF.

V usage is TRBV2 and J usage is TRBJ1-5, with D unclear. Germline CDR1 SNHLY, CDR2 FYNNEI. Trimming left V 2 bases short and J 4 bases short, with 6 bases between. The CDR3 has 13 residues. This chain's CDR3 is CASSEPPNQPQHF. DNA of the CDR3: TGTGCCAGCAGTGAACCGCCGAATCAGCCCCAGCATTTT.

This chain uses TRBV18 with TRBJ1-4, with D possibly being TRBD1 (5 bases). The CDR3 loop spans 15 amino acids. CDR1 and CDR2 (germline): KGHSH, LQKENI. The V end lost 0 bases, the J end lost 2 bases, and 7 bases lay between the germline ends. This CDR3 is CASSPPPGTNEKLFF. The DNA of the CDR3 is TGTGCCAGCTCACCACCCCCAGGGACTAATGAAAAACTGTTTTTT.

The chain uses TRBV29-1 and TRBJ1-1; D gene ambiguous. V was shortened by 4 bases and J by 5 bases, with 14 bases between the two germline ends. CDR3 size: 13 residues. Germline V gene lookup returns CDR1 SQVTM and CDR2 ANQGSEA. Here the CDR3 reads CSVGLSVGTEAFF. The CDR3 DNA is TGCAGCGTTGGTTTGTCGGTGGGGACTGAAGCTTTCTTT.

The chain employs TRBV7-9 and TRBJ2-1; 11 bases match TRBD2. The CDR3 covers 19 residues. With 3 bases clipped from V and 0 bases from J, the junction kept 10 bases outside the gene matches. Germline V CDR1 and CDR2: SEHNR, FQNEAQ (reference sequence). The CDR3 here is CASSFSLAGEGSSYNEQFF. For the CDR3, the DNA is TGTGCCAGCAGCTTTTCACTAGCGGGAGAGGGGAGCTCCTACAATGAGCAGTTCTTC.